The 26 T cell receptor beta chains given below trace back to one sample, sequenced in a study of blood T cell repertoires in COVID-19. The repertoire was sequenced with immunoSEQ multiplex PCR; TCRdb's copy has only in-frame clones and lacks some. The sample carries 300,000 to 450,000 clones, 80% to 90% recorded once. The sequenced sample was peripheral blood. The receptors here all came from a woman aged 60 to 75 with COVID-19, enrolled during active disease.

This chain connects TRBV10-1 to TRBJ1-1; no reliable D call. The CDR3 covers 11 residues. The germline V gene has CDR1 WNHNN and CDR2 SYGVQD (reference sequence). V lost 4 bases to trimming and J lost 8 bases, with 8 bases between them. In DNA form, the CDR3 reads TGCGCCAGCAGTGTGGGCAGCGAAGCTTTCTTT. Protein: CASSVGSEAFF.

CDR3 amino acids: CASSQGEASQETQYF. In nucleotides, the CDR3 is TGTGCCAGCAGCCAAGGGGAGGCTAGTCAAGAGACCCAGTACTTC. The rearrangement joins TRBV3-1 (or the pseudogene TRBV3-2) to TRBJ2-5; the D gene is possibly TRBD2 (6 bases). The CDR3 loop spans 15 amino acids. Germline values: CDR1 LGHDT, CDR2 YNNKEL (reference sequence). V lost 1 base and J lost 2, with 11 bases in between.

The chain links TRBV7-2 to TRBJ2-1; 9 nucleotides line up with TRBD1. There are 14 residues in the CDR3. Germline V CDR1 and CDR2: SGHTA, FQGNSA. V shed 3 bases and J 9 bases; nucleotides not matched to a gene: 6. The CDR3 coding sequence is TGTGCCAGCAGCTTGGTACAGGGGGCGGGTGAGCAGTTCTTC. Protein: CASSLVQGAGEQFF.

J is TRBJ2-1 and V is TRBV14, with 11 positions matching TRBD2. V lost 4 bases to trimming and J lost 7 bases; unmatched junction nucleotides: 6. CDR1 is SGHDN and CDR2 is FVKESK in the germline V gene. This CDR3 spans 15 amino acids. The CDR3 coding sequence is TGTGCCAGCAGCCCCCGACTAGCGGGGTTAAATGAGCAGTTCTTC. Its translation: CASSPRLAGLNEQFF.

V gene TRBV28 combines with J gene TRBJ1-1; TRBD1 aligns across 7 bases. V dropped 8 bases and J dropped 4; count of bases not matched to a gene: 7. CDR3 size: 13 residues. In germline, CDR1 is MDHEN, CDR2 SYDVKM. The CDR3 sequence: CASSRQGGTEAFF. CDR3 in DNA: TGTGCCAGCTCCAGACAGGGTGGCACTGAAGCTTTCTTT.

The J gene is TRBJ1-2, the V gene TRBV30; unclear D gene. This CDR3 has 13 amino acids. The V end lost 5 bases, the J end lost 3 bases, and 13 bases lay between the germline ends. Looked up from germline, CDR1 is GTSNPN and CDR2 is SVGIG (reference sequence). The CDR3 sequence is CAWGPREDYGYTF. The CDR3 nucleotides read TGTGCCTGGGGTCCTAGGGAGGACTATGGCTACACCTTC.

This chain uses TRBV18 with TRBJ1-4; unclear D gene. The V and J ends lost 1 base and 7 bases respectively, with 7 bases between them. The CDR3 length is 13 residues. Per the germline V gene, CDR1 is KGHSH and CDR2 is LQKENI. The CDR3 nucleotides are TGTGCCAGCTCACCACTAGAGGGTGAAAAACTGTTTTTT. It specifies CASSPLEGEKLFF. The full variable domain, completed using reference TRBV18 and TRBJ1-4, is NAGVMQNPRHLVRRRGQEARLRCSPMKGHSHVYWYRQLPEEGLKFMVYLQKENIIDESGMPKERFSAEFPKEGPSILRIQQVVRGDSAAYFCASSPLEGEKLFFGSGTQLSVL.

This chain uses TRBV3-1 (or the pseudogene TRBV3-2) with TRBJ2-7; 7 bases are shared with TRBD1. The ends lost 4 bases at V and 6 bases at J; junction bases unmatched: 9. CDR3 size: 14 residues. The germline V gene has CDR1 LGHDT and CDR2 YNNKEL (reference sequence). DNA for the CDR3: TGTGCCAGCAGCCGGCCGGGACAGTCGGCCGAGCAGTACTTC. Translation: CASSRPGQSAEQYF.

The chain is built from TRBV29-1 and TRBJ2-7; 10 bases fit TRBD1. The CDR3 totals 13 residues. V lost 7 bases and J lost 0; bases outside the gene matches: 3. Per the germline V gene, CDR1 is SQVTM and CDR2 is ANQGSEA. CDR3 nucleotide sequence: TGCAGCGCAAGACAGGGGGCCTCCTACGAGCAGTACTTC. Translating it yields CSARQGASYEQYF.

The genes are TRBV9 and TRBJ2-7; 11 nucleotides agree with TRBD2. Germline CDR1 and CDR2: SGDLS and YYNGEE. CDR3 length equals 17 residues. After removal of 3 bases from V and 2 bases from J, the junction contained 10 bases not matched to a gene. The DNA of the CDR3 is TGTGCCAGCAGCGGTGGTCTAGCGGGGGGTCGACCCTACGAGCAGTACTTC. It specifies CASSGGLAGGRPYEQYF.

The chain is built from TRBV4-1 and TRBJ2-1, with 14 bases fitting TRBD2. With V trimmed by 4 bases and J by 0 bases, 8 bases remained unmatched. The CDR3 length is 19 residues. CDR1 and CDR2 from the germline V gene are MGHRA and YSYEKL. CDR3: CASSLTGTSGGSSYNEQFF. The CDR3 region has the DNA TGCGCCAGCAGCCTAACCGGGACTAGCGGGGGTTCCTCCTACAATGAGCAGTTCTTC.

The V and J genes are TRBV9 and TRBJ2-7, with unresolved D. This CDR3 is 13 amino acids long. Germline V gene sequence: CDR1 SGDLS, CDR2 YYNGEE. V lost 0 bases and J 1 base, leaving 5 bases between the germline ends. The DNA of the CDR3 is TGTGCCAGCAGCGTAGCAGAATCCTACGAGCAGTACTTC. It specifies CASSVAESYEQYF.

The chain employs TRBV4-2 and TRBJ1-1; TRBD1 matches at 10 bases. With 6 bases clipped from V and 3 bases from J, the junction kept 4 bases outside the gene matches. Germline CDR1 LGHNA, CDR2 YNFKEQ. The CDR3 extends over 14 amino acids. CDR3 loop: CASSPTGGHTEAFF. The DNA for the CDR3 is TGTGCCAGCAGTCCGACAGGGGGCCACACTGAAGCTTTCTTT.

The chain is built from TRBV11-2 and TRBJ2-5; maybe TRBD2 (5 bases). V gave up 5 bases and J gave up 5 bases, with 18 bases separating them. Germline CDR1 is SGHAT and CDR2 is FQNNGV. The CDR3 loop spans 15 amino acids. The CDR3 loop is CASSPRIGSAETQYF. CDR3 coding DNA: TGTGCCAGCAGCCCGCGTATAGGGAGCGCCGAGACCCAGTACTTC. Complete variable domain (other parts from reference TRBV11-2 and TRBJ2-5): EAGVAQSPRYKIIEKRQSVAFWCNPISGHATLYWYQQILGQGPKLLIQFQNNGVVDDSQLPKDRFSAERLKGVDSTLKIQPAKLEDSAVYLCASSPRIGSAETQYFGPGTRLLVL.

The V gene is TRBV6-5, the J gene TRBJ1-1; 8 nucleotides line up with TRBD1. The V and J ends lost 6 bases and 0 bases, in that order; junction bases with no gene match: 6. Germline V gene lookup returns CDR1 MNHEY and CDR2 SVGAGI. The CDR3 contains 15 residues. CDR3 region: CASRIQGVMNTEAFF. The CDR3 DNA reads as TGTGCCAGCAGGATACAGGGGGTAATGAACACTGAAGCTTTCTTT.

V usage is TRBV7-8 and J usage is TRBJ1-1; D gene uncertain. CDR3 size: 17 residues. Germline lookup yields CDR1 SGHVS and CDR2 FQNEAQ. Trimming removed 3 bases at V and 1 base at J, with 18 bases between. CDR3 sequence: CASSFYRSRAANTEAFF. The CDR3 region has the DNA TGTGCCAGCAGCTTTTATCGTTCGAGGGCGGCGAACACTGAAGCTTTCTTT.

The chain recombines TRBV15 with TRBJ1-5, with D perhaps matching TRBD1 (5 bases). Germline values: CDR1 LNHNV, CDR2 YYDKDF (reference sequence). Trimming took off 0 bases at V and 3 bases at J, with 12 bases between the two ends. This CDR3 has 16 residues. Here the CDR3 reads CATSRESDRLNQPQHF. In DNA, the CDR3 is TGTGCCACCAGCAGAGAATCCGACAGACTCAATCAGCCCCAGCATTTT. The full variable domain, its missing parts supplied by reference TRBV15 and TRBJ1-5, is DAMVIQNPRYQVTQFGKPVTLSCSQTLNHNVMYWYQQKSSQAPKLLFHYYDKDFNNEADTPDNFQSRRPNTSFCFLDIRSPGLGDTAMYLCATSRESDRLNQPQHFGDGTRLSIL.

The V and J genes are TRBV2 and TRBJ2-5, with 8 positions matching TRBD1. V was pared by 2 bases and J by 4 bases, with 6 bases of the junction left unmatched. CDR1 is SNHLY, CDR2 FYNNEI, per germline. The CDR3 is 15 residues long. CDR3 nucleotide sequence: TGTGCCAGCAGTGAACGGACAGGGCTCCGAGAGACCCAGTACTTC. Protein product: CASSERTGLRETQYF.

The chain uses TRBV19 and TRBJ2-4, with a possible D match to TRBD2 (5 bases). The CDR3 totals 17 residues. The V end lost 7 bases, the J end lost 0 bases, and 19 bases lay between the germline ends. Germline V gives CDR1 LNHDA, CDR2 SQIVND (reference sequence). Here the CDR3 reads CASTERGQAPAKNIQYF. The CDR3 coding sequence is TGTGCCAGTACCGAACGAGGGCAGGCTCCAGCCAAAAACATTCAGTACTTC.

This sequence joins TRBV5-6 and TRBJ1-4; 7 nucleotides align to TRBD1. V shed 3 bases, J shed 8 bases, and the junction held 10 bases outside the gene matches. The CDR3 is 15 amino acids. The germline V gene has CDR1 SGHDT and CDR2 YYEEEE. CDR3 DNA sequence: TGTGCCAGCAGCTCGCAGGGGGGAGTATACGAAAAACTGTTTTTT. Residues: CASSSQGGVYEKLFF.

The chain carries TRBV28 and TRBJ1-2; D is possibly TRBD1 (6 bases). Germline loops: CDR1 MDHEN, CDR2 SYDVKM. This CDR3 comprises 17 residues. With 4 bases removed from V and 7 bases from J, the gap between germline ends came to 25 bases. CDR3 residues: CASSSTHRAYLSGGYTF. The CDR3 region has the DNA TGTGCCAGCAGTTCGACCCACAGGGCCTACCTCTCTGGTGGCTACACCTTC.

The count of this clone is one. This sequence joins TRBV5-1 and TRBJ1-6, with TRBD1 identical over 7 bases. The germline V gene encodes CDR1 SGHRS and CDR2 YFSETQ. Germline trimming cut 2 bases from V and 9 bases from J; bases unmatched to any gene: 8. This CDR3 region has 15 residues. The CDR3 loop is CASSFSGTESSPLHF. CDR3 DNA: TGCGCCAGCAGCTTCTCCGGGACAGAGAGTTCACCCCTCCACTTT.

This clone appeared a single time. The gene calls are TRBV7-9 and TRBJ1-2; the match to TRBD1 covers 7 bases. V trimming: 2 bases; J trimming: 4 bases; junction bases outside the gene matches: 7. Looked up from germline, CDR1 is SEHNR and CDR2 is FQNEAQ (reference sequence). CDR3 size: 15 residues. The CDR3 DNA reads as TGTGCCAGCAGCTTATCAGGGGGTTTTAGCTATGGCTACACCTTC. Its protein is CASSLSGGFSYGYTF. Based on the CDR3 plus reference TRBV7-9 and TRBJ1-2, the full variable domain is DTGVSQNPRHKITKRGQNVTFRCDPISEHNRLYWYRQTLGQGPEFLTYFQNEAQLEKSRLLSDRFSAERPKGSFSTLEIQRTEQGDSAMYLCASSLSGGFSYGYTFGSGTRLTVV.

In DNA, the CDR3 is TGTGCCAGTACTGTTAACAGCTACTCTGGAAACACCATATATTTT. This gives the protein CASTVNSYSGNTIYF. The genes are TRBV19 and TRBJ1-3; D is unresolved. Germline V gene data show CDR1 as LNHDA and CDR2 as SQIVND (reference sequence). The CDR3 contains 15 residues. Trimming stripped 7 bases from V and 0 bases from J, with 13 bases between.

The chain is built from TRBV5-1 and TRBJ2-7; D might be TRBD1 (5 bases). CDR3 size: 16 residues. The germline CDR1 and CDR2 sequences are SGHRS and YFSETQ. V was pared by 4 bases and J by 3 bases, with 20 bases between. The CDR3 sequence: CASSLNTGSSYYEQYF. CDR3 bases: TGCGCCAGCAGCCTTAATACAGGAAGTTCGTACTACGAGCAGTACTTC. Together with reference TRBV5-1 and TRBJ2-7, the CDR3 gives the full variable domain: KAGVTQTPRYLIKTRGQQVTLSCSPISGHRSVSWYQQTPGQGLQFLFEYFSETQRNKGNFPGRFSGRQFSNSRSEMNVSTLELGDSALYLCASSLNTGSSYYEQYFGPGTRLTVT.

The gene calls are TRBV5-4 and TRBJ1-2, with TRBD1 identical over 8 bases. The germline V gene encodes CDR1 SGHNT and CDR2 YYREEE (reference sequence). Losses at the gene ends were 5 bases for V and 4 bases for J; bases not matched to a gene: 7. The CDR3 loop spans 14 amino acids. CDR3 amino acids: CASRAGTGPYGYTF. The CDR3 nucleotides read TGTGCCAGCAGGGCCGGGACAGGCCCCTATGGCTACACCTTC. Combining the CDR3 with reference TRBV5-4 and TRBJ1-2 gives the whole variable domain ETGVTQSPTHLIKTRGQQVTLRCSSQSGHNTVSWYQQALGQGPQFIFQYYREEENGRGNFPPRFSGLQFPNYSSELNVNALELDDSALYLCASRAGTGPYGYTFGSGTRLTVV.